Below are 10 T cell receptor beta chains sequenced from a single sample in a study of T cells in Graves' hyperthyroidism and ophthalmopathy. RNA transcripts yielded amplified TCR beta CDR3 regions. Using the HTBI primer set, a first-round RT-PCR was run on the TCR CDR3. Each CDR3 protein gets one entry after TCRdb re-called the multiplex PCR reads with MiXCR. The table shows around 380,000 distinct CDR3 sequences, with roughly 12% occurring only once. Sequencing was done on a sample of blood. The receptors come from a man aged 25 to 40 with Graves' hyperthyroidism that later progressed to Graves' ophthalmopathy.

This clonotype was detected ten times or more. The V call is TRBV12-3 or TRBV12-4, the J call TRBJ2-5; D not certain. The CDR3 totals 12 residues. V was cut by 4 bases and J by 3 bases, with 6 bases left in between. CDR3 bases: TGTGCCAGCAGTTCGGCAGAAGAGACCCAGTACTTC. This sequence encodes CASSSAEETQYF.

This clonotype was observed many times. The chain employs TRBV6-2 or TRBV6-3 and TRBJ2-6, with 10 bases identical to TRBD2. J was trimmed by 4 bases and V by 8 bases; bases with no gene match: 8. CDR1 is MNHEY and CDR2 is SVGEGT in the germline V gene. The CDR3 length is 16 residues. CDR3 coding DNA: TGTGCCAGCTCAAGGAGCGGGGGGGGCGGGGCCAACGTCCTGACTTTC. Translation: CASSRSGGGGANVLTF.

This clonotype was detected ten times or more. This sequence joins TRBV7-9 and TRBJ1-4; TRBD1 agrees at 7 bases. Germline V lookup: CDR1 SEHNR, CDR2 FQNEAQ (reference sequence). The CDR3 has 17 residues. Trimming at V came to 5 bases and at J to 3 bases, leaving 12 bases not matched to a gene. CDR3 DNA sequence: TGTGCCAGCAGCCCGACACCCGGACAGGAAGCTAATGAAAAACTGTTTTTT. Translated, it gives CASSPTPGQEANEKLFF.

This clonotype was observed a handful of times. This chain's CDR3 is CASSLERQGGLPDTQYF. DNA of the CDR3: TGTGCCAGCAGCTTAGAGAGGCAGGGGGGCCTCCCAGATACGCAGTATTTT. The rearrangement uses TRBV7-8 and TRBJ2-3; perhaps TRBD1 as D (7 bases). Germline V gives CDR1 SGHVS, CDR2 FQNEAQ. V was pared by 1 base and J by 4 bases, with 18 bases between. The CDR3 covers 17 residues.

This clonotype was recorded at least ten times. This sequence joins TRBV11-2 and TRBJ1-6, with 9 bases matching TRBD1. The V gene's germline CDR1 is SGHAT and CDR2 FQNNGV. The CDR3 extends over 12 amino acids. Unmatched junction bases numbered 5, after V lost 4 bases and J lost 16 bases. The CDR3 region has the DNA TGTGCCAGCAGCTGGGACAGGGCCCTTCTCCACTTT. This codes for CASSWDRALLHF.

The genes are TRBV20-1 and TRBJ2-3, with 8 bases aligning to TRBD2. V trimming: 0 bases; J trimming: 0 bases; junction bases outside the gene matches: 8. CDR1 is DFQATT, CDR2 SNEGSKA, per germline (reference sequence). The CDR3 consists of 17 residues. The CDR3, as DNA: TGCAGTGCTAGAGATCTTGGGCGGGGGGAGAGCACAGATACGCAGTATTTT. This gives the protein CSARDLGRGESTDTQYF.

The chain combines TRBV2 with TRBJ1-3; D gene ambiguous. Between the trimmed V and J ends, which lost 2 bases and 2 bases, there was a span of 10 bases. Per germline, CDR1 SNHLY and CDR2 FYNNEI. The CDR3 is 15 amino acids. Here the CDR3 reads CASSELRTPGNTIYF. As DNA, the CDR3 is TGTGCCAGCAGTGAACTAAGGACTCCTGGAAACACCATATATTTT.

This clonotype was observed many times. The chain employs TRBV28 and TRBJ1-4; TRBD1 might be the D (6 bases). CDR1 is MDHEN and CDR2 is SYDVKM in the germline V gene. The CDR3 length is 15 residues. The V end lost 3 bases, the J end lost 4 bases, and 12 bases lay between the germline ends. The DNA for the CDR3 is TGTGCCAGCAGTTTGGGGGGGGCTGGTAATGAAAAACTGTTTTTT. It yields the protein CASSLGGAGNEKLFF.

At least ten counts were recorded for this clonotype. Written as DNA, the CDR3 is TGTGCCAGCAGTTTAGCGGGGTCAGGGAGGAAGAGCACAGATACGCAGTATTTT. It codes for CASSLAGSGRKSTDTQYF. V and J are TRBV28 and TRBJ2-3; tentatively, D is TRBD2 (6 bases). In germline, CDR1 is MDHEN, CDR2 SYDVKM. The CDR3 spans 18 residues. V lost 2 bases and J 0 bases, leaving 18 bases between the germline ends. Complete variable domain (other parts from reference TRBV28 and TRBJ2-3): DVKVTQSSRYLVKRTGEKVFLECVQDMDHENMFWYRQDPGLGLRLIYFSYDVKMKEKGDIPEGYSVSREKKERFSLILESASTNQTSMYLCASSLAGSGRKSTDTQYFGPGTRLTVL.

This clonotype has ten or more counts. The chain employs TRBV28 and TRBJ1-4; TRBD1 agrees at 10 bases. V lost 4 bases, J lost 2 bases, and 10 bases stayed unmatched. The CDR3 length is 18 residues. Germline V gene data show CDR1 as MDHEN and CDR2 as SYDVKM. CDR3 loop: CASSSGQGWKGTNEKLFF. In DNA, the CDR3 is TGTGCCAGCAGTTCGGGACAGGGGTGGAAGGGGACTAATGAAAAACTGTTTTTT. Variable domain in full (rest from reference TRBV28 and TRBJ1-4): DVKVTQSSRYLVKRTGEKVFLECVQDMDHENMFWYRQDPGLGLRLIYFSYDVKMKEKGDIPEGYSVSREKKERFSLILESASTNQTSMYLCASSSGQGWKGTNEKLFFGSGTQLSVL.